This T cell receptor (beta chain) was sequenced in a study of cytomegalovirus exposure and HLA in healthy donors (dated by TCRdb to 2017 to 2019). At the level of the whole study: In an earlier analysis of approximately 500 of the donors, 276 Gb of sequence data and approximately 120 million unique TCR beta sequences from about 180 million T cells were reported. About 300 gigabases of sequencing data and roughly 90 million unique TCR sequences were included in an early release covering 500 to 750 HLA-typed donors. In an earlier analysis of roughly 540 of the donors, high-throughput TCR beta sequencing was used to judge whether each TCR beta V gene segment behaved as functional or pseudogenic. Using immunosequencing, the study profiled T cell repertoires from fewer than 850 subjects and related those repertoires to cytomegalovirus serostatus. Donor age, sex, ethnicity and CMV serostatus were collected together with the repertoire data. The genetic ancestry cluster associated with self-reported Caucasian donors included about 84% of the approximately 430 genotyped donors. The study aimed to test whether cataloging public T cell receptors could reveal signatures of past pathogen exposure. To predict cytomegalovirus infection status, the study brought together high-throughput TCR immunosequencing, statistical association of individual TCRs with disease status, and machine learning. Roughly 5 DR-DQ haplotypes were handled as single units for association and clustering because linkage in the cohort was strong. Every repertoire in the discovery cohort had been generated on one and the same sequencing platform. Rather than drawing on any new phenotypic data, the later analysis identified candidate immune exposures from TCR beta sequences and the way those sequences occurred across donors. HLA typing covered class I and class II loci at four-digit resolution. A later genetic analysis used genome-wide SNP genotypes for about 60% of the roughly 670 donors, treating that subset as a discovery cohort. On average, around 200,000 unique TCR beta nucleotide sequences were sequenced per donor among 398 genotyped donors of the cohort, with roughly a sixth of those sequences being non-productive. A later analysis re-analyzed previously published TCR beta repertoires from roughly 630 donors and added high-resolution HLA genotyping to study TCR occurrence patterns. Besides the first cohort of 666 subjects, a separate validation cohort made up of over a hundred different subjects was used. Typing coverage varied by locus: roughly 629-640 donors for A, B, C, DRB1 and DQB1; roughly 520 for DQA1; about 570 for DPA1; about 450 for DPB1. The paper's findings and limits, for the study overall: Roughly uniform sequencing depth across donors was assumed in presence/absence analyses, although this assumption may not hold. The classifier was reported to diagnose cytomegalovirus status with high specificity and sensitivity in both the original and validation cohorts. A total of roughly 160 TCR beta chains were listed by the study as associated with cytomegalovirus. Correlated functional status among segregating V segments might reflect linkage disequilibrium, but an unknown experimental factor could not be ruled out. Over 15 rarely observed V segments, including chromosome 9 orphons, were excluded from the earlier analysis of some 590 of the donors because counts were too low. In a later analysis, HLA-associated TCR beta chains showed more clonal expansion and lower generation probabilities than non-associated chains that were equally common. The authors suggested that the approach could potentially be generalized to other disease states and immunological phenotypes. Across donors, most TCR sequences were observed very rarely, whereas some public TCRs were present in many individuals. Several of the top co-occurrence clusters appeared to be linked to parvovirus B19, influenza, CMV and Epstein-Barr virus, according to a later analysis. In a later analysis, TCR association rates were found to vary across HLA loci, with the most associated TCRs seen for DRB1 alleles and the fewest for HLA-C alleles. In vitro tests confirmed that three of the cytomegalovirus-associated TCR beta chains recognize cytomegalovirus antigens. When HLA alleles, especially DR and DQ, strongly co-occurred, TCR associations were difficult to assign to individual alleles. A further reported finding was that TCR beta sequences accurately predicted the HLA-A and HLA-B alleles for most subjects in the first cohort. Because HLA typing was missing for some donors at each locus, association tests included only the typed subset. V-gene and J-gene trimming of TCR beta chains was associated with a missense DCLRE1C variant in a later genetic analysis, and the association was replicated in an independent cohort. For the cohort, immune exposure information was limited to CMV serostatus. In an earlier analysis of 587 of the donors, most TCR beta V segments appeared in productive rearrangements about 87% or about 30% of the time, broadly matching IMGT annotations. This cohort had only TCR beta chains sequenced, and the lack of alpha or paired-chain data limited which features could be detected. A cluster of highly shared sequence variants was judged likely to represent a technical artifact of the sequencing pipeline. Specific HLA alleles were associated with more than 15,000 TCR beta sequences at a false discovery rate of 0.05 in a later analysis. According to a later genetic analysis, donors in an Asian-associated ancestry cluster had fewer N-insertions in productive TCRs than the roughly 700-donor mean. Most CMV-associated TCR beta chains appeared to be HLA-restricted in a later analysis, and the HLA associations seemed to be driven largely by CMV exposure. Some IMGT-functional V segments, including TRBV6-2 and TRBV6-3, could not be distinguished by the 87-base-pair reads and were therefore excluded.

In total, 500 to 700 healthy bone marrow donors made up the cohort. Cohort members were all nominally healthy when sampled, although unrecorded immune exposures were likely present. The donor was CMV seronegative and belonged to the group of roughly 330 seronegative cohort members. A peripheral blood sample was collected from each donor, and TCR beta sequencing was performed on peripheral blood mononuclear cells. The Qiagen DNeasy Blood Extraction Kit was used to extract genomic DNA from the blood cell samples. The CDR3, from cysteine to phenylalanine, totals 14 residues. The only DNA kept is the CDR3, 42 bases in frame from the first base. CDR1 and CDR2 were assigned from the germline V gene as SNHLY and FYNNEI. In this sample, this clone turned up a few times. It has no known antigen specificity. No clone much larger than this one lies a single base away; base qualities are absent. Libraries were made using the immunoSEQ multiplex PCR assay. For the multiplex PCR, a mixture combining 60 forward primers for TCR Vbeta segments and 13 reverse primers for TCR Jbeta segments was used. Amplification of the CDR3 region of rearranged TCR beta genes was performed with a multiplex PCR assay on genomic DNA. On the Illumina HiSeq System, the amplified TCR beta libraries were sequenced as 87-base-pair reads. The original methods were these. A later analysis tallied some 79 million unique TCR beta chains across the 640 or so repertoires, and about 12 million of those chains were shared by two or more donors. To remove PCR and sequencing errors, raw reads were error-corrected and collapsed into unique sequences using a nearest-neighbor algorithm that merged closely related sequences. CDR3 sequences were aligned to IMGT reference sequences to assign V, D and J gene segments. For a sequence to be retained, a match of at least six nucleotides to both a V gene segment and a J gene segment was required. A rearrangement was called productive if the CDR3 had no stop codons and remained in frame with V and J, and every other rearrangement was called non-productive. CDR3 was defined by IMGT convention, running from the second conserved V-encoded cysteine to the conserved J-encoded phenylalanine. The earlier analysis of about 590 of the donors excluded sequences that lacked an unambiguous match to a single V gene segment. In an earlier analysis of 587 of the donors, a V segment was called functional when productive rearrangements were above 56.7%, and segregating when the standard deviation between donors exceeded 5%. To diagnose cytomegalovirus status from the catalog of TCR beta chain sequences, a statistical classification framework was built. In a later analysis, TCR nucleotide sequences were compared against IMGT/GENE-DB human TR gene sequences so that V and J genes could be assigned. The TCRdist pipeline was used in a later analysis to assign CDR3 sequences and most-parsimonious VDJ recombination scenarios. In a later analysis, every TCR beta chain was defined by the combination of its CDR3 amino acid sequence and its V-gene family, and reads without a unique V-gene family were dropped. A later analysis removed roughly 590 highly shared, low-generation-probability nucleotide sequences to deal with suspected cross-contamination and a sequencing artifact. In a later analysis, a clonal expansion index for each public chain was calculated from normalized within-repertoire ranks of inferred template counts. In a later analysis, generation probabilities were computed with a VDJ recombination model fitted to out-of-frame rearrangements, and the resulting probabilities were checked against IGoR. In a later analysis, hypergeometric tests were used to score TCR-TCR, TCR-HLA and TCR-CMV co-occurrence, with a repertoire-size bias correction applied to TCR pairs. False discovery rates were estimated in a later analysis by permuting HLA or CMV assignments 20 times. In a later analysis, co-occurring TCRs were grouped with DBSCAN, and TCRdist sequence similarity was added when clustering was performed within HLA-allele-positive subsets. Repertoires with fewer than 30,000 or more than 120,000 public chains were left out of co-occurrence clustering, as were a few repertoires with anomalous nucleotide sharing. Entries here come from immuneACCESS through TCRdb and include only in-frame sequences with V and J called. Some clones fail to appear in such tables; in the studies checked, an unresolved V gene covers under half of the shortfall, and the cause of the remainder is unknown. V, J and clone size reflect that table, while D and trimming were determined from the DNA. This sample holds approximately 170,000 clones; roughly 80% were observed only once. The leading ten clones occupy approximately 0.78% of the sample.

The TCR originated in a woman aged 18-29 years in good health and CMV-seronegative. The chain links TRBV2 with TRBJ2-5; a weak D assignment points to TRBD1 (6 bases agree). The J call may not be correct, given that the DNA end is closer to TRBJ2-7. Source material: PBMCs. The nucleotide sequence is given as TGTGCCAGCAGTCCGGGACACAGCCCCTACGAGCAGTACTTC. The resulting protein is CASSPGHSPYEQYF.